This T cell receptor (beta chain) was found in a study of blood T cell repertoires in COVID-19. About the research overall: From T cells, B-cell-depleted T cells, or PBMCs came the material, which was cDNA or gDNA.

Per the original data handling: Amplification of reference gene primers provided the estimated nucleated cell counts. The data were produced by immunoSEQ multiplex PCR, yet TCRdb's version contains in-frame clones alone and is incomplete. That table furnishes V, J and clone size, whereas the DNA furnished D and trimming. The sample has hundreds of thousands of clones, around 88% seen once; the top ten hold 10% to 15%. Seattle researchers signed up patients amid active infection and tracked them longitudinally. This CDR3 comprises 14 residues. From germline, CDR1 is PRHDT and CDR2 FYEKMQ (reference sequence). Trimming cost V 7 bases and J 1 base, with 10 bases left between them.

The chain uses TRBV13 and TRBJ2-2, with D hard to call. The origin of this receptor is a woman aged 45-59 years with COVID-19, enrolled during active disease. The sequenced material came from peripheral blood. In nucleotides, the CDR3 is TGTGCCAGCAACTCGGAGCGGAACACCGGGGAGCTGTTTTTT. Its translation is CASNSERNTGELFF.